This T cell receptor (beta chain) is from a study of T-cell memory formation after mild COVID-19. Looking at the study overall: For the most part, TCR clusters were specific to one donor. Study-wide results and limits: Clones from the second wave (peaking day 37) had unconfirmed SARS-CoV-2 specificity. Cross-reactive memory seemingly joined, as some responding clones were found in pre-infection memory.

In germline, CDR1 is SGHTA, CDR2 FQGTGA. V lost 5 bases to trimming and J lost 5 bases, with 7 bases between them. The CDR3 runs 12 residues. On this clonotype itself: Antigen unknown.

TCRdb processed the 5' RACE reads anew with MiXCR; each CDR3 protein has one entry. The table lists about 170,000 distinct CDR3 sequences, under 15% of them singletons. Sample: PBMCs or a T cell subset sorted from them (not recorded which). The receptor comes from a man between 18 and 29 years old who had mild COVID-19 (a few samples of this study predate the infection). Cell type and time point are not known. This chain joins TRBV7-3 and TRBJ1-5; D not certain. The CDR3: CASSPEDQPQHF. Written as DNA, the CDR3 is TGTGCCAGCAGCCCCGAGGATCAGCCCCAGCATTTT.